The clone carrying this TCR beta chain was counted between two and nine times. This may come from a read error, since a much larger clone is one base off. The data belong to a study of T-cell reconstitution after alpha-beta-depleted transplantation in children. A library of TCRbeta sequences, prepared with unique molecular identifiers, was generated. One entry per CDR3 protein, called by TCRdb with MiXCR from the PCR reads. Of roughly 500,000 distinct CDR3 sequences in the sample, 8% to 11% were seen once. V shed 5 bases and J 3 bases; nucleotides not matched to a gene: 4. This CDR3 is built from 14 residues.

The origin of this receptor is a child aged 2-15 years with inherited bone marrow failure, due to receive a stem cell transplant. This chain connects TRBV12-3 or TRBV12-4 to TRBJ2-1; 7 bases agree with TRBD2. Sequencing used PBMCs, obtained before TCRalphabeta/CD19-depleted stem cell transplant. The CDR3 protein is CASSLTSLYNEQFF. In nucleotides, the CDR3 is TGTGCCAGCAGTCTGACTAGCCTCTACAATGAGCAGTTCTTC.